One sample yielded the 16 T cell receptor beta chains listed below, sequenced in a study of CD8+ T cells in alopecia areata. Both peripheral blood and punch biopsies of lesional scalp skin were obtained from patients who had alopecia areata. Following RNA extraction, reverse transcription yielded cDNA that acted as the sequencing template. Sequencing was performed with immunoSEQ multiplex PCR; in TCRdb, only in-frame clones are kept and a portion is missing. The sample lists over 8,500 clones, 67% occurring once. Sequenced input: skin. These receptors were taken from a human donor with alopecia areata.

The rearrangement uses TRBV5-1 and TRBJ2-2; D might be TRBD2 (6 bases). CDR3 length: 15 residues. CDR1 and CDR2 from the germline V gene are SGHRS and YFSETQ. Trimming cost V 1 base and J 7 bases, with 14 bases left between them. DNA of the CDR3: TGCGCCAGCAGCTTGCTGGGAGGAGGCGTCGGGGAGCTGTTTTTT. Encoded protein: CASSLLGGGVGELFF.

This clone has only a few counts. This chain connects TRBV30 to TRBJ2-1; 8 bases are a match to TRBD2. The CDR3 is made up of 15 amino acids. The V and J ends lost 0 bases and 9 bases, in that order; junction bases with no gene match: 10. CDR1 GTSNPN and CDR2 SVGIG come from the germline V gene (reference sequence). CDR3 residues: CAWSVPNGRATEQFF. CDR3 nucleotide sequence: TGTGCCTGGAGTGTACCTAACGGGAGGGCCACTGAGCAGTTCTTC.

This clone has a handful of counts. V and J are TRBV13 and TRBJ2-3; D not certain. Per the germline V gene, CDR1 is PRHDT and CDR2 is FYEKMQ (reference sequence). The CDR3 loop spans 12 amino acids. Between the trimmed V and J ends, which lost 1 base and 5 bases, there was a span of 4 bases. DNA for the CDR3: TGTGCCAGCAGCTTAGAGGGAGATACGCAGTATTTT. Translated: CASSLEGDTQYF.

This chain uses TRBV11-2 with TRBJ2-1; 8 bases line up with TRBD2. V lost 3 bases and J lost 10; bases outside the gene matches: 5. The CDR3 contains 13 residues. Germline V gives CDR1 SGHAT, CDR2 FQNNGV. The chain's CDR3 is CASSFRGGREQFF. CDR3 nucleotides: TGTGCCAGCAGCTTCCGGGGGGGCAGGGAGCAGTTCTTC. The full variable domain, completed using reference TRBV11-2 and TRBJ2-1, is EAGVAQSPRYKIIEKRQSVAFWCNPISGHATLYWYQQILGQGPKLLIQFQNNGVVDDSQLPKDRFSAERLKGVDSTLKIQPAKLEDSAVYLCASSFRGGREQFFGPGTRLTVL.

CDR3 region: CASSLDGGGGQPQHF. The CDR3 nucleotides are TGCGCCAGCAGCTTGGATGGGGGCGGAGGCCAGCCCCAGCATTTT. The rearrangement links TRBV5-1 to TRBJ1-5; tentatively, D is TRBD1 (6 bases). This CDR3 spans 15 amino acids. CDR1 and CDR2 (germline): SGHRS, YFSETQ. V shed 0 bases and J shed 7 bases, with 14 bases lying between them.

The chain joins TRBV11-1 to TRBJ2-1; 10 bases match TRBD2. The V gene's germline CDR1 is SGHAT and CDR2 FQDESV (reference sequence). The CDR3 extends over 16 amino acids. After removal of 4 bases from V and 4 bases from J, the junction contained 7 bases not matched to a gene. The CDR3 DNA reads as TGTGCCAGCAGCTCCCGGGGGACTAGCGTATACAATGAGCAGTTCTTC. Protein: CASSSRGTSVYNEQFF.

The gene calls are TRBV7-9 and TRBJ1-1; no definite D call. Germline V lookup: CDR1 SEHNR, CDR2 FQNEAQ (reference sequence). V gave up 1 base and J gave up 4 bases, with 4 bases separating them. The CDR3 is 12 amino acids. CDR3: CASSLVVTEAFF. The DNA of the CDR3 is TGTGCCAGCAGCTTAGTGGTCACTGAAGCTTTCTTT.

V and J are TRBV5-1 and TRBJ1-4; unclear D gene. Germline values: CDR1 SGHRS, CDR2 YFSETQ. Trimming took 4 bases from V and 1 from J, leaving 11 bases between them. This CDR3 contains 15 residues. CDR3 sequence (DNA): TGCGCCAGCAGCACCTCTGGGGAAACTAATGAAAAACTGTTTTTT. Encoded protein: CASSTSGETNEKLFF. The entire variable domain, with the rest obtained from reference TRBV5-1 and TRBJ1-4, is as follows: KAGVTQTPRYLIKTRGQQVTLSCSPISGHRSVSWYQQTPGQGLQFLFEYFSETQRNKGNFPGRFSGRQFSNSRSEMNVSTLELGDSALYLCASSTSGETNEKLFFGSGTQLSVL.

This sequence joins TRBV5-4 and TRBJ2-2; 7 nucleotides line up with TRBD1. The CDR3 covers 15 residues. Germline-derived CDR1 and CDR2 are SGHNT and YYREEE (reference sequence). J gave up 6 bases and V 4 bases, and 9 bases lay outside the gene matches. The CDR3 here is CASSPKTGLAGELFF. Written as DNA, the CDR3 is TGTGCCAGCAGCCCGAAGACAGGGTTGGCCGGGGAGCTGTTTTTT.

V is TRBV7-9 and J is TRBJ2-3, with 7 bases that match TRBD1. With 4 bases clipped from V and 12 bases from J, the junction kept 13 bases outside the gene matches. The CDR3 is 14 amino acids. Germline CDR1 and CDR2: SEHNR and FQNEAQ (reference sequence). This CDR3 reads CASSSGDPTGSQYF. CDR3 DNA: TGTGCCAGCAGCTCCGGTGACCCGACAGGGAGTCAGTATTTT.

V gene TRBV2 combines with J gene TRBJ1-1; 7 bases match TRBD1. Germline CDR1 and CDR2: SNHLY and FYNNEI. CDR3 length: 17 residues. The junction had 11 bases not matched to a gene; V was cut back by 4 bases and J by 0 bases. In nucleotides, the CDR3 is TGTGCCAGCAGTGGAGACAGGGTGGCCTACATGAACACTGAAGCTTTCTTT. Its translation: CASSGDRVAYMNTEAFF. Supplemented by reference TRBV2 and TRBJ1-1, the full variable domain reads EPEVTQTPSHQVTQMGQEVILRCVPISNHLYFYWYRQILGQKVEFLVSFYNNEISEKSEIFDDQFSVERPDGSNFTLKIRSTKLEDSAMYFCASSGDRVAYMNTEAFFGQGTRLTVV.

The chain carries TRBV2 and TRBJ1-5; the D is unclear. Trimming removed 8 bases from V and 2 bases from J, with 13 bases in between. Germline CDR1 is SNHLY and CDR2 is FYNNEI. This CDR3 region has 14 residues. In DNA, the CDR3 is TGTGCCAGCGCCTCAAGGAGCGGCAATCAGCCCCAGCATTTT. As protein: CASASRSGNQPQHF. The variable domain in full, completed from reference TRBV2 and TRBJ1-5, reads EPEVTQTPSHQVTQMGQEVILRCVPISNHLYFYWYRQILGQKVEFLVSFYNNEISEKSEIFDDQFSVERPDGSNFTLKIRSTKLEDSAMYFCASASRSGNQPQHFGDGTRLSIL.

The J gene is TRBJ2-7, the V gene TRBV6-1; D ambiguous. Germline V lookup: CDR1 MNHNS, CDR2 SASEGT. Trimming pared 8 bases from V and 0 bases from J, leaving 17 bases between. The CDR3 consists of 15 residues. The CDR3 is CASGDRTESSYEQYF. As DNA, the CDR3 is TGTGCCAGCGGGGATCGGACCGAGAGCTCCTACGAGCAGTACTTC.

Relative to its sample, this clone is large (0.1 to 1%). This sample includes further DNA sequences coding for the same CDR3. The chain joins TRBV5-5 to TRBJ2-7; TRBD2 matches at 9 bases. The CDR3 length is 15 residues. Germline V gene lookup returns CDR1 SGHKS and CDR2 YYEKEE (reference sequence). J lost 0 bases, V lost 4 bases, and 5 bases had no gene match. CDR3 loop: CASSGTSGLSYEQYF. The CDR3 region has the DNA TGTGCCAGCAGCGGAACTAGCGGGCTCTCCTACGAGCAGTACTTC.

This chain joins TRBV19 and TRBJ2-1; D unresolved. The CDR3 runs to 15 residues. Germline CDR1 reads LNHDA; CDR2 reads SQIVND (reference sequence). V was cut by 6 bases and J by 0 bases, with 12 bases left in between. In DNA form, the CDR3 reads TGTGCCAGTAGACCAGACACGAGCTCCTACAATGAGCAGTTCTTC. This codes for CASRPDTSSYNEQFF.

CDR3 DNA sequence: TGTGCCAGCAGCTTAGCGGGGACAGGGGGCGTGAGCTATGGCTACACCTTC. This sequence encodes CASSLAGTGGVSYGYTF. This sequence joins TRBV7-9 and TRBJ1-2; TRBD1 aligns across 12 bases. The germline gives CDR1 SEHNR, CDR2 FQNEAQ (reference sequence). The ends lost 0 bases at V and 4 bases at J; junction bases unmatched: 6. This CDR3 region has 17 residues.